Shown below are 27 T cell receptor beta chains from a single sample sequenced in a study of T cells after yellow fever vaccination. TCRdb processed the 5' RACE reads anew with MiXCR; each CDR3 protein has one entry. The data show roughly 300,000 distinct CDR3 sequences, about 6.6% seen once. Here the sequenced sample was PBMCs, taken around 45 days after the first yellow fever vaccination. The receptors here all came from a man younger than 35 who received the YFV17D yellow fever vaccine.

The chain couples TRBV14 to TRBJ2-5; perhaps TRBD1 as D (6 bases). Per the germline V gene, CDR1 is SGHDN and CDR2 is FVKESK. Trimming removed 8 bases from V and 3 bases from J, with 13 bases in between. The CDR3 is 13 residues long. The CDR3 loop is CASGRQAEETQYF. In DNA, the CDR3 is TGTGCCAGCGGTCGACAGGCTGAAGAGACCCAGTACTTC.

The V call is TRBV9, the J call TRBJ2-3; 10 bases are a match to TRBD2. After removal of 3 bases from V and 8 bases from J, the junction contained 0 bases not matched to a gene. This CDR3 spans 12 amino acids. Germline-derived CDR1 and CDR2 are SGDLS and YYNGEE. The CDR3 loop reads CASSGLAGTQYF. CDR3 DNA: TGTGCCAGCAGCGGACTAGCGGGTACGCAGTATTTT.

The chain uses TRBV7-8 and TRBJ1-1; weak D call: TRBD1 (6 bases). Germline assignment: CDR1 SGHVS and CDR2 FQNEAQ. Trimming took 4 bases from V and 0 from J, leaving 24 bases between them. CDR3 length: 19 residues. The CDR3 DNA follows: TGTGCCAGCAGCTCCCCGGGGAGTCAGGGGATCGAGATGAACACTGAAGCTTTCTTT. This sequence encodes CASSSPGSQGIEMNTEAFF.

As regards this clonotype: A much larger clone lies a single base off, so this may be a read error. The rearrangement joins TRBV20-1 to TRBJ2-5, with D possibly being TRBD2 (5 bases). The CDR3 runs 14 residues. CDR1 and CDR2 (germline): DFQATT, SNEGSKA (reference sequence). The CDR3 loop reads CCAERATGQETQYF. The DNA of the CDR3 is TGCTGTGCTGAGAGGGCCACCGGACAAGAGACCCAGTACTTC.

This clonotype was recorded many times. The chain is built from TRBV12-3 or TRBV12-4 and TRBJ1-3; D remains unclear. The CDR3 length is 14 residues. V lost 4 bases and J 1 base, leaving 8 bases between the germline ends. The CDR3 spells CASSSTYSGNTIYF. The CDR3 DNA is TGTGCCAGCAGTTCGACCTATTCTGGAAACACCATATATTTT.

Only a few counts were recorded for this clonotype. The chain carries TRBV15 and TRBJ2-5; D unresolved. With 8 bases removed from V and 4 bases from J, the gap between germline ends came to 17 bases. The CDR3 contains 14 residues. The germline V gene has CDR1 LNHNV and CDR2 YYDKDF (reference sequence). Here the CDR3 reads CATAPSGHTETQYF. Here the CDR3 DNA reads TGTGCCACCGCCCCGTCGGGCCATACAGAGACCCAGTACTTC.

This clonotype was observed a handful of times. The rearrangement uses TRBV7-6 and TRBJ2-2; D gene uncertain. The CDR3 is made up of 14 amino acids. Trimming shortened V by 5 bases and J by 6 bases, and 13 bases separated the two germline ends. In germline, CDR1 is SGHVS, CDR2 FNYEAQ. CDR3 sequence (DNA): TGTGCCAGCAGCCCGGAACTGACCGCCGGGGAGCTGTTTTTT. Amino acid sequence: CASSPELTAGELFF.

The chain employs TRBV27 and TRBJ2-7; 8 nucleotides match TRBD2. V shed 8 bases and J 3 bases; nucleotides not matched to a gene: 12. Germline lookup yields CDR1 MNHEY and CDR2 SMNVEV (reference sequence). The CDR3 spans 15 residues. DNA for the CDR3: TGTGCCAGCTCCGGGAGGGGCAAGACCCTCTACGAGCAGTACGTC. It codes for CASSGRGKTLYEQYV.

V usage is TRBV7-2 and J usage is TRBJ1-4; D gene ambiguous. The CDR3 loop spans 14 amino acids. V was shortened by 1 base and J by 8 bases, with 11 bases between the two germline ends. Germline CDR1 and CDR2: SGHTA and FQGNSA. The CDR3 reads CASSLGLFREKLFF. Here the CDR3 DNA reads TGTGCCAGCAGCTTAGGTTTATTTAGGGAAAAACTGTTTTTT.

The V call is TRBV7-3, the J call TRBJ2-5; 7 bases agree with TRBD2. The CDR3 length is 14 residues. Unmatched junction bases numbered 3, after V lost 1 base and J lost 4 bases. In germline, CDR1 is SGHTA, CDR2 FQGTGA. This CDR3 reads CASSLIGEGETQYF. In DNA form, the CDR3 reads TGTGCCAGCAGCTTAATCGGGGAGGGAGAGACCCAGTACTTC. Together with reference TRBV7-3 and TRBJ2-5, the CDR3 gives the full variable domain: GAGVSQTPSNKVTEKGKYVELRCDPISGHTALYWYRQSLGQGPEFLIYFQGTGAADDSGLPNDRFFAVRPEGSVSTLKIQRTERGDSAVYLCASSLIGEGETQYFGPGTRLLVL.

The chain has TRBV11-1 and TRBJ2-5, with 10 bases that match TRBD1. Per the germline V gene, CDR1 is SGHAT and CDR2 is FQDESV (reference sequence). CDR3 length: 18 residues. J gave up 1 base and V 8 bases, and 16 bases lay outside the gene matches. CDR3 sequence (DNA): TGTGCCAGCGGGAGTAGGAGACACCGGGACAGGGGCCAAGAGACCCAGTACTTC. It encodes CASGSRRHRDRGQETQYF. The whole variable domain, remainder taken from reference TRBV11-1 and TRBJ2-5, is EAEVAQSPRYKITEKSQAVAFWCDPISGHATLYWYRQILGQGPELLVQFQDESVVDDSQLPKDRFSAERLKGVDSTLKIQPAELGDSAMYLCASGSRRHRDRGQETQYFGPGTRLLVL.

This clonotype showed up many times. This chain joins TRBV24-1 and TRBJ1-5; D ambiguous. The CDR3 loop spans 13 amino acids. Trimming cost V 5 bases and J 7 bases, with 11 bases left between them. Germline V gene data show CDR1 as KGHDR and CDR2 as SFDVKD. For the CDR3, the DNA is TGTGCCACCAGTGGTAGCGGGGAACAGCCCCAGCATTTT. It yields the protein CATSGSGEQPQHF.

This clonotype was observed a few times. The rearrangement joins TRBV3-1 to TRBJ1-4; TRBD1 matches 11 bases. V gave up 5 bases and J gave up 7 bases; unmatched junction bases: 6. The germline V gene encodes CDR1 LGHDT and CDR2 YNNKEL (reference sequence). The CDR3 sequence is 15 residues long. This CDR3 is CASSSRDRGSEKLFF. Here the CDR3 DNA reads TGTGCCAGCAGCTCCCGGGACAGGGGGAGTGAAAAACTGTTTTTT.

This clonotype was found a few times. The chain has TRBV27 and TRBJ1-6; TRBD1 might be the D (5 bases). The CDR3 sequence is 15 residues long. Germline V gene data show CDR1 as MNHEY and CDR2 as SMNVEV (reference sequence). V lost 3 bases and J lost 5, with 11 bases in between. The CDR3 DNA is TGTGCCAGCAGTTTTGGGGGTGGCGATAATTCACCCCTCCACTTT. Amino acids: CASSFGGGDNSPLHF.

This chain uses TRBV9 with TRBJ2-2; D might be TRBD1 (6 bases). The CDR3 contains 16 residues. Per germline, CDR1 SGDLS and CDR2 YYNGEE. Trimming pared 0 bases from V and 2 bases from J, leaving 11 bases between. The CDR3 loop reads CASSVDGGLNTGELFF. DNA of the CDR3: TGTGCCAGCAGCGTAGATGGGGGCCTTAACACCGGGGAGCTGTTTTTT. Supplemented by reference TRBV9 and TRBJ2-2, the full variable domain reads DSGVTQTPKHLITATGQRVTLRCSPRSGDLSVYWYQQSLDQGLQFLIQYYNGEERAKGNILERFSAQQFPDLHSELNLSSLELGDSALYFCASSVDGGLNTGELFFGEGSRLTVL.

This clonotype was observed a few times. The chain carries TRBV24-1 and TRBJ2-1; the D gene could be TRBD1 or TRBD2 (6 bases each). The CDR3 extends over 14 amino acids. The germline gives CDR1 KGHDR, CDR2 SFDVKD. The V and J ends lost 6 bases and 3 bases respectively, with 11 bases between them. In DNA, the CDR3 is TGTGCCACCAGTAAAGGGGGGAACTACAATGAGCAGTTCTTC. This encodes CATSKGGNYNEQFF.

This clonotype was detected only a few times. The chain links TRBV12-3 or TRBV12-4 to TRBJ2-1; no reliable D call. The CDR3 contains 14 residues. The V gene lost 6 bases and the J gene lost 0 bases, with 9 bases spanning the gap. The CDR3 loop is CASRPRSSYNEQFF. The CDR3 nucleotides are TGTGCCAGCAGACCTCGTAGCTCCTACAATGAGCAGTTCTTC.

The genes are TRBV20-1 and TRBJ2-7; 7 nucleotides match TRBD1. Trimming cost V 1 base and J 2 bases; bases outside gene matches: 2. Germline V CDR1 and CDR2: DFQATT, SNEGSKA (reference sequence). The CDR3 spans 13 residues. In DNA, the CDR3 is TGCAGTGCTAGAGGCCAGGGGGCCTACGAGCAGTACGTC. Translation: CSARGQGAYEQYV.

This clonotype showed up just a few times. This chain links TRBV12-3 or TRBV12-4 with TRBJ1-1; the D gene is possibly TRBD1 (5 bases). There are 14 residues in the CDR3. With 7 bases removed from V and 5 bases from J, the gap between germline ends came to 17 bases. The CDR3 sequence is CASINSGRGTEAFF. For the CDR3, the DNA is TGTGCCAGCATTAACTCGGGGCGGGGGACTGAAGCTTTCTTT.

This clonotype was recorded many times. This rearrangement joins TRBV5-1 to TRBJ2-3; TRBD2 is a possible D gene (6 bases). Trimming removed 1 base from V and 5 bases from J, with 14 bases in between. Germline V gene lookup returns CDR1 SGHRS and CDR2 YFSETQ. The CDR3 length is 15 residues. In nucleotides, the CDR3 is TGCGCCAGCAGCTTGCTAGGGCAGGGAGGAGATACGCAGTATTTT. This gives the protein CASSLLGQGGDTQYF.

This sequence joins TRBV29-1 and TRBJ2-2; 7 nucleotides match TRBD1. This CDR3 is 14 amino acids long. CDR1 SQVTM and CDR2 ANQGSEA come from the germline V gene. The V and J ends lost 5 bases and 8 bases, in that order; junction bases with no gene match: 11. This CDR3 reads CSVPDREGSGELFF. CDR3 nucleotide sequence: TGCAGCGTTCCTGACAGGGAAGGGAGTGGGGAGCTGTTTTTT.

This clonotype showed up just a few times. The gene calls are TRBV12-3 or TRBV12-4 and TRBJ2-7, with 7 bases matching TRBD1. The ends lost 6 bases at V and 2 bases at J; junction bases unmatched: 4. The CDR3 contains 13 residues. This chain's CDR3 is CASRVDRAYEQYF. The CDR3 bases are TGTGCCAGCAGGGTAGACAGGGCCTACGAGCAGTACTTC.

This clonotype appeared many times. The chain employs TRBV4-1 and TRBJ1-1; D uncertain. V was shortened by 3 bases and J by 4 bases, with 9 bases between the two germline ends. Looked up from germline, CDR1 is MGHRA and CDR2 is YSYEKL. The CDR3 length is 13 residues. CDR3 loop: CASSHFPSTEAFF. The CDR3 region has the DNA TGCGCCAGCAGCCATTTTCCCAGCACTGAAGCTTTCTTT.

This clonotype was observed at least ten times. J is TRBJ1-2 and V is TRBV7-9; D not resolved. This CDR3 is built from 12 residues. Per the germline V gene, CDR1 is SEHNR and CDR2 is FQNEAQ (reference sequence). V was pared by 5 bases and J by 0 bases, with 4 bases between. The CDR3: CASSQTNYGYTF. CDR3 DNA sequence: TGTGCCAGCAGCCAGACTAACTATGGCTACACCTTC.

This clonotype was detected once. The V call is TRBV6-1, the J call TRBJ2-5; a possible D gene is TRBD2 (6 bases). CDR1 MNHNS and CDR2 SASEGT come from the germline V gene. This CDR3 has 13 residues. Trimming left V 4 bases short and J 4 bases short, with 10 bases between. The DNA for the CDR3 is TGTGCCAGCAGTGTCACTAGCCGAGAGACCCAGTACTTC. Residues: CASSVTSRETQYF.

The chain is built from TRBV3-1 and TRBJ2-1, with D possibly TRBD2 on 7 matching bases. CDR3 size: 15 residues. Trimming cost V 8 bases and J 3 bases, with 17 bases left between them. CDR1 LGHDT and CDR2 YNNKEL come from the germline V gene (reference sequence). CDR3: CASCPWRGHYNEQFF. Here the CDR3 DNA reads TGTGCCAGCTGCCCCTGGCGGGGGCACTACAATGAGCAGTTCTTC.

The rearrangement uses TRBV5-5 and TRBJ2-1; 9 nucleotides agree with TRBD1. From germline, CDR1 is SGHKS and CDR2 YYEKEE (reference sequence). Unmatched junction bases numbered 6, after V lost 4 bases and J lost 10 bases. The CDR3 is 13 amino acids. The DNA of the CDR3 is TGTGCCAGCAGCGTCACAGGGGGCAGGGAGCAGTTCTTC. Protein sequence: CASSVTGGREQFF.